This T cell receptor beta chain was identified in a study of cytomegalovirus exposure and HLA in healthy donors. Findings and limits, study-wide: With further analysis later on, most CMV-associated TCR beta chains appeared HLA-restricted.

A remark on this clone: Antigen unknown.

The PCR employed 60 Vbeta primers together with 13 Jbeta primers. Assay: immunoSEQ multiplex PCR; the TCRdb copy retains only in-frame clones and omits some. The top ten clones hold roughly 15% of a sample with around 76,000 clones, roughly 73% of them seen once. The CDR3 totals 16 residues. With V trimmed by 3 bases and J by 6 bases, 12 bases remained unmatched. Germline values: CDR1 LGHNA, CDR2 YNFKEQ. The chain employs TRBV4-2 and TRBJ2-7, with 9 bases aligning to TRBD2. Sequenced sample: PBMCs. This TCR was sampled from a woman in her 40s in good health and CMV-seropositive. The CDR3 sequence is CASSQGLAIRAFEQYF. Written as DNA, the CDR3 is TGTGCCAGCAGCCAGGGACTAGCCATACGCGCTTTCGAGCAGTACTTC.